Each of the 12 T cell receptor beta chains below was sequenced from the same sample in a study of STAT3 mutations in large granular lymphocyte leukemia. Method: immunoSEQ multiplex PCR; TCRdb's copy keeps in-frame clones and lacks some. The sample contains over a thousand clones, about 70% of which appear only once. Their recognized antigens are unknown. Study conclusions and caveats: Every T-LGLL patient had at least one immunodominant TCRbeta clonotype.

Source material: peripheral blood mononuclear cells. All receptors come from a woman aged 70-85 years with T-cell large granular lymphocyte leukemia. Some clones in this sample may be carry-over from other donors' samples.

The chain links TRBV5-5 to TRBJ2-7; either TRBD1 or TRBD2 may supply D (5 bases each). CDR1 is SGHKS, CDR2 YYEKEE, per germline (reference sequence). This CDR3 has 14 residues. The ends were cut back, 4 bases at V and 3 bases at J, with 14 bases in the middle. The CDR3 sequence is CASSPGPRHYEQYF. DNA of the CDR3: TGTGCCAGCAGCCCGGGACCGCGGCACTACGAGCAGTACTTC.

V and J are TRBV7-2 and TRBJ1-2, with 9 bases that match TRBD1. The ends lost 1 base at V and 8 bases at J; junction bases unmatched: 8. The CDR3 covers 15 residues. Germline lookup yields CDR1 SGHTA and CDR2 FQGNSA. CDR3 amino acids: CASSLGTGAEGGYTF. In nucleotides, the CDR3 is TGTGCCAGCAGCTTAGGGACAGGGGCTGAAGGCGGCTACACCTTC.

The chain joins TRBV5-1 to TRBJ2-7; TRBD1 agrees at 10 bases. This CDR3 comprises 13 residues. The trim removed 5 bases at V and 5 bases at J, leaving 4 bases unmatched. Germline V gene lookup returns CDR1 SGHRS and CDR2 YFSETQ. This CDR3 reads CASRSTGGNEQYF. Here the CDR3 DNA reads TGCGCCAGCAGGTCGACAGGGGGCAACGAGCAGTACTTC.

The genes are TRBV6-1 and TRBJ2-1, with 14 bases that match TRBD2. The CDR3 length is 15 residues. Germline loops: CDR1 MNHNS, CDR2 SASEGT. The ends lost 1 base at V and 10 bases at J; junction bases unmatched: 3. In DNA, the CDR3 is TGTGCCAGCAGTGAAGTGGGGACTAGCGGGGGAGAGCAGTTCTTC. It encodes CASSEVGTSGGEQFF.

This clone was recorded only once. The chain joins TRBV6-1 to TRBJ2-5, with D maybe TRBD1 (6 bases). The V gene lost 3 bases and the J gene lost 5 bases, with 13 bases spanning the gap. This CDR3 spans 14 amino acids. CDR1 MNHNS and CDR2 SASEGT come from the germline V gene. CDR3 region: CASSDGGGAETQYF. As DNA, the CDR3 is TGTGCCAGCAGTGATGGTGGGGGCGCGGAGACCCAGTACTTC.

This CDR3 reads CASSYTGAGSYEQYF. The DNA of the CDR3 is TGTGCCAGCAGTTACACAGGGGCAGGGTCCTACGAGCAGTACTTC. This rearrangement joins TRBV6-6 to TRBJ2-7, with 7 bases fitting TRBD1. Per germline, CDR1 MNHNY and CDR2 SVGAGI (reference sequence). Trimming removed 2 bases from V and 1 base from J; junction bases left unmatched: 5. CDR3 length: 15 amino acids.

The chain uses TRBV6-4 and TRBJ2-3; 8 bases match TRBD2. The V gene end was trimmed by 8 bases and the J gene end by 0 bases; junction bases not matched to a gene: 4. The CDR3 extends over 14 amino acids. Germline V lookup: CDR1 MRHNA, CDR2 SNTAGT. The CDR3 DNA sequence: TGTGCCAGCGCGGCTAGCGGGAGCACAGATACGCAGTATTTT. As protein: CASAASGSTDTQYF.

The chain couples TRBV30 to TRBJ1-1; D is unresolved. Germline V gives CDR1 GTSNPN, CDR2 SVGIG (reference sequence). CDR3 length equals 12 residues. V lost 4 bases and J lost 1, with 7 bases in between. DNA for the CDR3: TGTGCCTGGAACCCCACGAACACTGAAGCTTTCTTT. Amino acids: CAWNPTNTEAFF.

The CDR3 DNA is TGTGCCAGCAGTTACTCGGACAACTCCTACGAGCAGTACTTC. This codes for CASSYSDNSYEQYF. This chain joins TRBV6-6 and TRBJ2-7; possibly TRBD1 for D (5 bases). The CDR3 covers 14 residues. Germline assignment: CDR1 MNHNY and CDR2 SVGAGI (reference sequence). Trimming removed 0 bases from V and 0 bases from J, with 6 bases in between.

Here the CDR3 reads CASSPGTGGQYF. The CDR3 DNA follows: TGTGCCAGCAGTCCGGGGACAGGGGGGCAGTACTTC. The chain has TRBV27 and TRBJ2-7; TRBD1 matches at 11 bases. The CDR3 has 12 amino acids. Germline V lookup: CDR1 MNHEY, CDR2 SMNVEV (reference sequence). V gave up 5 bases and J gave up 9 bases; unmatched junction bases: 3.

This clone was picked up one time. The chain couples TRBV13 to TRBJ1-1; unclear D gene. Trimming stripped 0 bases from V and 4 bases from J, with 12 bases between. The CDR3 is made up of 15 amino acids. Germline V gene sequence: CDR1 PRHDT, CDR2 FYEKMQ (reference sequence). The CDR3 DNA follows: TGTGCCAGCAGCTTAGGGGCCACGCGAAGCACTGAAGCTTTCTTT. Its protein is CASSLGATRSTEAFF.

In its sample, this clone was seen a few times. The genes are TRBV19 and TRBJ1-2; weak D call: TRBD1 (5 bases). CDR3 length: 14 residues. From germline, CDR1 is LNHDA and CDR2 SQIVND (reference sequence). V was trimmed by 4 bases and J by 4 bases, leaving 13 bases between them. The CDR3 nucleotides read TGTGCCAGTAGTAGAACAGGCTTTGGCTATGGCTACACCTTC. This gives the protein CASSRTGFGYGYTF.